These 19 T cell receptor beta chains were all obtained from the same sample, sequenced in a study of cytomegalovirus exposure and HLA in healthy donors. Researchers ran the PCR with 60 Vbeta and 13 Jbeta primers. Libraries were prepared by immunoSEQ multiplex PCR; TCRdb keeps only in-frame clonotypes and omits some of them. The sample comprises some 97,000 clones, 84% of which are singletons, and around 1.2% rests with the top ten. Source material: PBMCs. The source of these receptors is a woman younger than 30 in good health and CMV-seronegative.

This clone turned up a few times. The rearrangement joins TRBV28 to TRBJ1-4; D is unclear. V lost 8 bases, J lost 5 bases, and 18 bases lay in between. Germline CDR1 MDHEN, CDR2 SYDVKM. There are 15 residues in the CDR3. The CDR3 DNA reads as TGTGCCAGCTATTCGGAGGGTATTAGGAATGAAAAACTGTTTTTT. Protein product: CASYSEGIRNEKLFF.

The chain couples TRBV11-3 to TRBJ2-1; D is uncertain. This CDR3 is 14 amino acids long. V lost 1 base and J lost 4, with 8 bases in between. Germline V gene sequence: CDR1 SGHNT, CDR2 YENEEA. CDR3 sequence: CASSLGEVYNEQFF. In nucleotides, the CDR3 is TGTGCCAGCAGCTTAGGCGAGGTGTACAATGAGCAGTTCTTC.

The chain links TRBV5-5 to TRBJ2-2; D might be TRBD2 (6 bases). Germline CDR1 is SGHKS and CDR2 is YYEKEE (reference sequence). Trimming stripped 1 base from V and 2 bases from J, with 15 bases between. The CDR3 totals 17 residues. CDR3 nucleotides: TGTGCCAGCAGCTTGTTGTGGCTAGCGAGTAACACCGGGGAGCTGTTTTTT. Its protein product is CASSLLWLASNTGELFF.

The chain combines TRBV11-2 with TRBJ2-5; unclear D gene. The CDR3 is 15 amino acids. V was shortened by 3 bases and J by 2 bases, with 13 bases between the two germline ends. CDR1 is SGHAT and CDR2 is FQNNGV in the germline V gene. CDR3 residues: CASSFSRRPQETQYF. DNA for the CDR3: TGTGCCAGCAGCTTTTCGAGGAGACCTCAAGAGACCCAGTACTTC.

This clone was seen a few times. This chain links TRBV4-1 with TRBJ1-1, with a tentative D call TRBD1 (6 bases). This CDR3 is built from 15 residues. CDR1 and CDR2 from the germline V gene are MGHRA and YSYEKL. V lost 3 bases to trimming and J lost 0 bases, with 11 bases between them. CDR3 protein: CASSHAGTLNTEAFF. CDR3 coding DNA: TGCGCCAGCAGCCATGCCGGGACATTGAACACTGAAGCTTTCTTT.

A word on this clone: One end of the junction does not line up with germline, which may come from a read error. The chain employs TRBV7-9 and TRBJ1-2; maybe TRBD1 (5 bases). This CDR3 is 14 amino acids long. Germline lookup yields CDR1 SEHNR and CDR2 FQNEAQ (reference sequence). The CDR3, as DNA: TGTTCCAGCAGCCCGCCTGGGGCCTTCTATGGCTACACCTTC. This gives the protein CSSSPPGAFYGYTF.

The rearrangement links TRBV30 to TRBJ2-7; 9 bases are a match to TRBD1. The CDR3 consists of 17 residues. Unmatched junction bases numbered 14, after V lost 1 base and J lost 4 bases. Germline V gives CDR1 GTSNPN, CDR2 SVGIG (reference sequence). DNA of the CDR3: TGTGCCTGGAGTGACGCAAAAACAGGGGGCACGGGGTACGAGCAGTACTTC. Its translation: CAWSDAKTGGTGYEQYF.

The chain couples TRBV28 to TRBJ1-3, with unresolved D. Germline V gives CDR1 MDHEN, CDR2 SYDVKM. Trimming stripped 0 bases from V and 4 bases from J, with 10 bases between. The CDR3 has 15 residues. CDR3 loop: CASSLWRFGGNTIYF. CDR3 nucleotide sequence: TGTGCCAGCAGTTTATGGAGGTTCGGAGGAAACACCATATATTTT.

This clone was counted only a few times. In nucleotides, the CDR3 is TGTGCCAGCAGTGGCAACAGGGGTGTATCCCGCACTGAAGCTTTCTTT. This encodes CASSGNRGVSRTEAFF. The V and J genes are TRBV6-4 and TRBJ1-1, with TRBD1 matching over 7 bases. The germline gives CDR1 MRHNA, CDR2 SNTAGT. The CDR3 spans 16 residues. Unmatched junction bases numbered 12, after V lost 4 bases and J lost 4 bases.

This clone was seen only once. The chain is built from TRBV7-9 and TRBJ2-2; 8 positions match TRBD2. The CDR3 loop spans 14 amino acids. Germline loops: CDR1 SEHNR, CDR2 FQNEAQ (reference sequence). The trim removed 6 bases at V and 7 bases at J, leaving 7 bases unmatched. The chain's CDR3 is CASSRGGRNGELFF. The CDR3 nucleotides read TGTGCCAGCAGTCGCGGGGGGCGTAACGGGGAGCTGTTTTTT.

Note on this clone: Germline and junction disagree at one end, which may indicate a read error. The CDR3 here is CSSSSSGQTYEQYF. CDR3 DNA: TGTTCCAGCAGCTCGTCGGGACAGACCTACGAGCAGTACTTC. This chain links TRBV7-9 with TRBJ2-7; TRBD1 matches 7 bases. This CDR3 region has 14 residues. The V gene's germline CDR1 is SEHNR and CDR2 FQNEAQ (reference sequence).

CDR3: CASSAGGKNYEQYF. DNA for the CDR3: TGTGCCAGCAGTGCGGGAGGGAAGAACTACGAGCAGTACTTC. V is TRBV7-2 and J is TRBJ2-7; 9 bases line up with TRBD2. The CDR3 runs 14 residues. V shed 6 bases, J shed 3 bases, and the junction held 6 bases outside the gene matches. Germline lookup yields CDR1 SGHTA and CDR2 FQGNSA.

The CDR3 region is CASSKQGQRINQPQHF. The DNA of the CDR3 is TGTGCCAGTAGTAAACAGGGACAGAGGATAAATCAGCCCCAGCATTTT. The chain links TRBV19 to TRBJ1-5; 7 nucleotides line up with TRBD1. The J segment lost 4 bases and the V segment lost 4 bases, leaving 10 bases of the junction unmatched. CDR1 and CDR2 (germline): LNHDA, SQIVND (reference sequence). The CDR3 is 16 residues long.

The chain couples TRBV27 to TRBJ1-1, with a possible D match to TRBD1 (6 bases). CDR1 MNHEY and CDR2 SMNVEV come from the germline V gene (reference sequence). Trimming stripped 6 bases from V and 1 base from J, with 15 bases between. This CDR3 is 15 amino acids long. In DNA, the CDR3 is TGTGCCAGCAGCCAGGAGACAGGAGGGAACACTGAAGCTTTCTTT. Residues: CASSQETGGNTEAFF.

This clone appeared a single time. The rearrangement joins TRBV28 to TRBJ1-2, with a tentative D call TRBD1 (5 bases). V lost 4 bases and J 0 bases, leaving 18 bases between the germline ends. Per the germline V gene, CDR1 is MDHEN and CDR2 is SYDVKM. This CDR3 comprises 17 residues. Here the CDR3 DNA reads TGTGCCAGCAGTTCCCGACAGTATACCTTAGCTAACTATGGCTACACCTTC. Translated: CASSSRQYTLANYGYTF.

This clone was observed once. The V gene is TRBV7-6, the J gene TRBJ2-2, with a possible D match to TRBD2 (6 bases). Germline CDR1 SGHVS, CDR2 FNYEAQ. Trimming stripped 1 base from V and 0 bases from J, with 9 bases between. The CDR3 is 16 amino acids. The CDR3 loop reads CASSLVEGSNTGELFF. Written as DNA, the CDR3 is TGTGCCAGCAGCTTAGTGGAGGGCTCGAACACCGGGGAGCTGTTTTTT.

The chain carries TRBV4-3 and TRBJ2-5; possible D gene TRBD1, 6 bases. Looked up from germline, CDR1 is LGHNA and CDR2 is YSLEER. Trimming removed 3 bases from V and 0 bases from J, with 11 bases in between. CDR3 length: 15 amino acids. CDR3 region: CASSQGDRYQETQYF. As DNA, the CDR3 is TGCGCCAGCAGCCAGGGCGACAGGTACCAAGAGACCCAGTACTTC.

The chain is built from TRBV28 and TRBJ1-1; 8 bases align to TRBD1. V was clipped by 3 bases and J by 1 base; unmatched bases: 4. CDR1 is MDHEN, CDR2 SYDVKM, per germline. This CDR3 spans 15 amino acids. CDR3 coding DNA: TGTGCCAGCAGTTTGCCAGGGGGCGCGAACACTGAAGCTTTCTTT. Amino acid sequence: CASSLPGGANTEAFF.

This rearrangement joins TRBV28 to TRBJ1-5; unclear D gene. Trimming left V 2 bases short and J 7 bases short, with 12 bases between. Germline V gene data show CDR1 as MDHEN and CDR2 as SYDVKM. The CDR3 runs to 14 residues. The DNA for the CDR3 is TGTGCCAGCAGTTTAGGAGGATGGTTCCAGCCCCAGCATTTT. This sequence encodes CASSLGGWFQPQHF.